This TCR beta chain was sequenced during a study of blood T cells in healthy people across ages. Healthy Caucasians from Russia aged roughly 6 to 90 served as donors. Researchers collected roughly 9.8 milliliters of peripheral blood from every single donor. Samples each yielded at least 6 micrograms of total RNA. The CDR3 length is 16 residues. Primers used in a second PCR of about 7 to 11 cycles were a sample-barcoded 5' primer and a J-beta primer mix. CDR3-containing paired-end reads numbering at least 2.5 million came from each sample. TCRdb re-called the 5' RACE reads through MiXCR, storing one row per CDR3 protein. The data contain about 580,000 distinct CDR3 sequences, 45% to 55% of them singletons.

Sample: blood. V usage is TRBV21-1 and J usage is TRBJ2-3; the table names TRBD1, a call not compared with the DNA. TRBV21-1 is labeled a pseudogene. The clonotype comes from a man older than 75 in good health. CDR3 protein: CASSAHGTGASDTQYF. CDR3 DNA: TGTGCCAGCAGCGCCCACGGGACAGGGGCTTCAGATACGCAGTATTTT.